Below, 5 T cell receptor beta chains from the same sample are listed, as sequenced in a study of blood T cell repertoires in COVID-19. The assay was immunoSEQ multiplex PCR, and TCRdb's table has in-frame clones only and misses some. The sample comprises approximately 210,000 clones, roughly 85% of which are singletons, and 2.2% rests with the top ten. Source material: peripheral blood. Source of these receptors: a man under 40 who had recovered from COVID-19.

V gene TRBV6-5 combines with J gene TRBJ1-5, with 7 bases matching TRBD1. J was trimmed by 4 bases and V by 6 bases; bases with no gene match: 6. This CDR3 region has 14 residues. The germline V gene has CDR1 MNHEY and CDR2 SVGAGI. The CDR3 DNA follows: TGTGCCAGCAGAGCCGGGACAGAAAATCAGCCCCAGCATTTT. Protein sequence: CASRAGTENQPQHF.

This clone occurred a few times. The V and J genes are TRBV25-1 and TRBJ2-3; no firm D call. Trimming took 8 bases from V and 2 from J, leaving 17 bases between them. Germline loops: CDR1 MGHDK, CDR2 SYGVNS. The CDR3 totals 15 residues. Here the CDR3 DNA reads TGTGCCAGCCGCCTAAGAGAAGAATCCACAGATACGCAGTATTTT. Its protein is CASRLREESTDTQYF.

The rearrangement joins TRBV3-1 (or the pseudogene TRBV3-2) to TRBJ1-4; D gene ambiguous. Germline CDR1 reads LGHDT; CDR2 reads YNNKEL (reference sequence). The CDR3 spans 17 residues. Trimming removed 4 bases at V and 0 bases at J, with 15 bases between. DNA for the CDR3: TGTGCCAGCAGCCCATTGGGGAGGGATTCAACTAATGAAAAACTGTTTTTT. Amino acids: CASSPLGRDSTNEKLFF.

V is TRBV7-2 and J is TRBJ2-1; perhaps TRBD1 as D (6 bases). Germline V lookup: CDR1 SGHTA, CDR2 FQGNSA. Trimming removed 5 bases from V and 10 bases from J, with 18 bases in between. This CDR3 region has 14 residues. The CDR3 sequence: CASSLDRYLGEQFF. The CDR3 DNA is TGTGCCAGCAGCCTTGACAGGTACCTCGGGGAGCAGTTCTTC.

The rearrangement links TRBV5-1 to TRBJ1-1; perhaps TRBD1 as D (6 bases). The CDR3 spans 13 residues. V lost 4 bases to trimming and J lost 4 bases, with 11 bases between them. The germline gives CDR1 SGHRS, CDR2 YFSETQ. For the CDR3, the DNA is TGCGCCAGCAGCCTCGGGACATTCACTGAAGCTTTCTTT. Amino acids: CASSLGTFTEAFF.